The TCR beta chain described here comes from a study of identical twins. About this clonotype: Its matching antigen is unknown.

The V gene's germline CDR1 is SQVTM and CDR2 ANQGSEA. V lost 5 bases, J lost 4 bases, and 10 bases stayed unmatched. This CDR3 has 14 residues. General observations from the study: Abundant beta clonotypes from cord blood had fewer insertions, unlike memory repertoires, which showed none. Excess twin sharing in beta out-of-frame sequences was weaker.

A universal primer site was incorporated via template switching, and the cDNA contained unique molecular identifiers. TCRdb re-called the 5' RACE reads through MiXCR, storing one row per CDR3 protein. The sample has about 890,000 distinct CDR3 sequences; approximately 13% are singletons. These sequences were also reported in another study, on yellow fever vaccine responses in identical twins.

The J gene is TRBJ1-2, the V gene TRBV29-1, with 7 bases identical to TRBD1. Sequenced: PBMCs. This sequence was found in a woman between 18 and 30 years old in good health. The CDR3 protein is CSVPKETGLYGYTF. CDR3 DNA sequence: TGCAGCGTTCCCAAGGAGACAGGGCTCTATGGCTACACCTTC.